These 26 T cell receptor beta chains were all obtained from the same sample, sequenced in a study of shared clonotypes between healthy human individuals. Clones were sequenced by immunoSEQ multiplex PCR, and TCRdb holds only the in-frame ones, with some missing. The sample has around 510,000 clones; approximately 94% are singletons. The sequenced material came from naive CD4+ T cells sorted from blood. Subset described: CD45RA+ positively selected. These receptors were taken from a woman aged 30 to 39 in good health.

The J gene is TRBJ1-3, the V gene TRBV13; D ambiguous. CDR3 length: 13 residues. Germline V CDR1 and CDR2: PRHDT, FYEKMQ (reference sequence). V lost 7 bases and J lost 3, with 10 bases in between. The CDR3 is CASTWTDGNTIYF. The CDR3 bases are TGTGCCAGCACTTGGACGGATGGAAACACCATATATTTT.

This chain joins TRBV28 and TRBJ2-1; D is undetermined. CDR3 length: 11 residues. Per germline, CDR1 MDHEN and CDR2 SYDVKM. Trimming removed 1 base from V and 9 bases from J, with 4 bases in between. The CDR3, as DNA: TGTGCCAGCAGTTTATTCAGTGAGCAGTTCTTC. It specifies CASSLFSEQFF.

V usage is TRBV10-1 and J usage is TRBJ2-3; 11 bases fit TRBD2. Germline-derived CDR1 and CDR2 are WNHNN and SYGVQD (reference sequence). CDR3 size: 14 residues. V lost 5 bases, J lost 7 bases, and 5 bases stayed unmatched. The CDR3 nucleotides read TGCGCCAGCAGTTGGGGACTAGCGGTTAATACGCAGTATTTT. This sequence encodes CASSWGLAVNTQYF.

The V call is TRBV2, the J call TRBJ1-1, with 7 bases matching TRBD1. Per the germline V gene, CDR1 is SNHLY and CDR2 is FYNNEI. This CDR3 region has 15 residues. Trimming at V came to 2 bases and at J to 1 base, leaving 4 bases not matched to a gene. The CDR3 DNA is TGTGCCAGCAGTGAACAGGGGGGGCAGAACACTGAAGCTTTCTTT. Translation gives CASSEQGGQNTEAFF.

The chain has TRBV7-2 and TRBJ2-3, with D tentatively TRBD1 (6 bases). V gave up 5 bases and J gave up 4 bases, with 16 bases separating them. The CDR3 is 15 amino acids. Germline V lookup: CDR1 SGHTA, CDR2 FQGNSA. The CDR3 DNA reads TGTGCCAGCAGCAAAGCGGTCCAGGGGCCAGATACGCAGTATTTT. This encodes CASSKAVQGPDTQYF.

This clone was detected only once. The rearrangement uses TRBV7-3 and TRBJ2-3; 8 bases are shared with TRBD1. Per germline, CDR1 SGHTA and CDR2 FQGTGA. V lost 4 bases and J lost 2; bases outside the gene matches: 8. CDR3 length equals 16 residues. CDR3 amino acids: CASSSAGTGFTDTQYF. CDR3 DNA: TGTGCCAGCAGCTCCGCCGGGACAGGCTTCACAGATACGCAGTATTTT.

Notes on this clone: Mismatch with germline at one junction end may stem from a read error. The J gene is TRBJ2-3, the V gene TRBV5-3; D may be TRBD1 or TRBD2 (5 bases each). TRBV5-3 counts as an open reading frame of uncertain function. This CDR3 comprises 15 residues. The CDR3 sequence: CASSSGFRGADTQYF. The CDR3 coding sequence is TGTGCCAGCAGCTCCGGTTTTAGGGGAGCAGATACGCAGTATTTT.

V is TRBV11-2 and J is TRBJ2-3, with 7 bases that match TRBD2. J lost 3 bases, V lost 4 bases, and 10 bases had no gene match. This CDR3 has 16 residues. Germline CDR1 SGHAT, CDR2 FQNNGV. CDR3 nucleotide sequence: TGTGCCAGCAGCTCCCTGCTGGGGGGGACGACAGATACGCAGTATTTT. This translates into CASSSLLGGTTDTQYF. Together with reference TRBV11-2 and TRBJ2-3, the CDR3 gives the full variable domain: EAGVAQSPRYKIIEKRQSVAFWCNPISGHATLYWYQQILGQGPKLLIQFQNNGVVDDSQLPKDRFSAERLKGVDSTLKIQPAKLEDSAVYLCASSSLLGGTTDTQYFGPGTRLTVL.

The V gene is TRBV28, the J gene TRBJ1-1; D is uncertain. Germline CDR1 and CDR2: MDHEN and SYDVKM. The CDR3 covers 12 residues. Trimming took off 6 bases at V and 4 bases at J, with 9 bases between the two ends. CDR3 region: CASRKSGTEAFF. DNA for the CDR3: TGTGCCAGCAGAAAGTCCGGCACTGAAGCTTTCTTT. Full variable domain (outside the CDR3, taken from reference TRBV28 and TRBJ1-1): DVKVTQSSRYLVKRTGEKVFLECVQDMDHENMFWYRQDPGLGLRLIYFSYDVKMKEKGDIPEGYSVSREKKERFSLILESASTNQTSMYLCASRKSGTEAFFGQGTRLTVV.

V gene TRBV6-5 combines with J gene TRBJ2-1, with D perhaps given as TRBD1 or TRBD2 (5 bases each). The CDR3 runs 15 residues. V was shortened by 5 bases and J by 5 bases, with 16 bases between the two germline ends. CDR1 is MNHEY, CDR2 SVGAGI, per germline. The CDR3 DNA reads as TGTGCCAGCAGTATCCTCTTGGGGGTCCACAATGAGCAGTTCTTC. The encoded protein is CASSILLGVHNEQFF.

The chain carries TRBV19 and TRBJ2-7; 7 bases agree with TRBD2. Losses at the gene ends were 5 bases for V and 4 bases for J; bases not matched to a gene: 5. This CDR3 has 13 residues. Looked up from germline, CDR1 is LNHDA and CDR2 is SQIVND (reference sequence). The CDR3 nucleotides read TGTGCCAGTAGTTCGCGGGGGAGGTACGAGCAGTACTTC. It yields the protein CASSSRGRYEQYF.

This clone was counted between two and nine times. In DNA form, the CDR3 reads TGTGCCAGCAGCTTAACCTCGCGGGAGGGCGAGCAGTACTTC. Its translation: CASSLTSREGEQYF. V gene TRBV7-9 combines with J gene TRBJ2-7; 9 bases align to TRBD2. With V trimmed by 2 bases and J by 6 bases, 5 bases remained unmatched. Germline V gene lookup returns CDR1 SEHNR and CDR2 FQNEAQ (reference sequence). The CDR3 runs to 14 residues.

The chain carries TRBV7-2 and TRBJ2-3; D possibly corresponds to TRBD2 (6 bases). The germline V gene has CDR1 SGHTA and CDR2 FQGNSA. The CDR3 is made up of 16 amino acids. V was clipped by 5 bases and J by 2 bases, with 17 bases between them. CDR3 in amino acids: CASSPIADPTTDTQYF. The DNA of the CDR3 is TGTGCCAGCAGCCCTATAGCGGATCCTACCACAGATACGCAGTATTTT.

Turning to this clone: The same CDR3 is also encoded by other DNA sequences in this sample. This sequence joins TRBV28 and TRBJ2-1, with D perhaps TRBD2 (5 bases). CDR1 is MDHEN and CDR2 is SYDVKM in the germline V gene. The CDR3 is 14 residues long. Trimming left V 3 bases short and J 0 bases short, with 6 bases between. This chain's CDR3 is CASSFGSSYNEQFF. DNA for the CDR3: TGTGCCAGCAGTTTTGGGAGCTCCTACAATGAGCAGTTCTTC.

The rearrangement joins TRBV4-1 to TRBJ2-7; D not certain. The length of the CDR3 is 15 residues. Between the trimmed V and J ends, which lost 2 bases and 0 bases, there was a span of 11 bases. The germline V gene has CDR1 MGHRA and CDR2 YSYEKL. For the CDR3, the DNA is TGCGCCAGCAGCCAATCGGCAAAACCCTCCTACGAGCAGTACTTC. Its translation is CASSQSAKPSYEQYF.

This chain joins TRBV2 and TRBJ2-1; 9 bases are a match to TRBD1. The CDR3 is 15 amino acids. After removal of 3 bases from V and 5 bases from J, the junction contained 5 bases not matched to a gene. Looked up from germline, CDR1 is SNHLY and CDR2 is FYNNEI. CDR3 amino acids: CASSDRDRVNNEQFF. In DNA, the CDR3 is TGTGCCAGCAGTGACCGGGACAGGGTGAACAATGAGCAGTTCTTC.

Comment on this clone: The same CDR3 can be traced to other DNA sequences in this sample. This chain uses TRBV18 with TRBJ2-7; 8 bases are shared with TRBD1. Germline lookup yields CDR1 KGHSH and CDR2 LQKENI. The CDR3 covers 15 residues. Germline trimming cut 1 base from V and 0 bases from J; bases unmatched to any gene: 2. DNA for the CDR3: TGTGCCAGCTCACCACGAGGACAGGGCTCCTACGAGCAGTACTTC. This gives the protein CASSPRGQGSYEQYF.

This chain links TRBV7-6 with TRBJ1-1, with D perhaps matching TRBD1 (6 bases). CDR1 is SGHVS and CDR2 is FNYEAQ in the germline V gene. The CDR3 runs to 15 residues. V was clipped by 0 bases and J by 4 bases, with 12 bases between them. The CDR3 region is CASSLAGGVSTEAFF. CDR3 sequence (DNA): TGTGCCAGCAGCTTAGCAGGGGGAGTGAGCACTGAAGCTTTCTTT.

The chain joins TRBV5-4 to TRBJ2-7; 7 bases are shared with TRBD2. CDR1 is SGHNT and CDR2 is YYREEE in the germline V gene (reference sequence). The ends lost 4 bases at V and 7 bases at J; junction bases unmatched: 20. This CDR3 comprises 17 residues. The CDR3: CASSPRGGAGTRSEQYF. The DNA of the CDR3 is TGTGCCAGCAGCCCACGGGGCGGAGCGGGAACACGATCTGAGCAGTACTTC.

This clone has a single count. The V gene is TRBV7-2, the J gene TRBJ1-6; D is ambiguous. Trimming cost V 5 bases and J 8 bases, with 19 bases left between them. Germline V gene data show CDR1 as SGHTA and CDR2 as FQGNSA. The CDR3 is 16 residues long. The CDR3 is CASSKRTAGGDSPLHF. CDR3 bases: TGTGCCAGCAGCAAAAGGACGGCCGGCGGGGATTCACCCCTCCACTTT.

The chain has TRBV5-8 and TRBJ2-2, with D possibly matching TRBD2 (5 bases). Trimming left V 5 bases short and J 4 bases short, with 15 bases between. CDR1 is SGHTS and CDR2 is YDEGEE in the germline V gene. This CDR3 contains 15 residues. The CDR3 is CASRRELLGTGELFF. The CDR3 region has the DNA TGTGCCAGCAGGAGGGAGTTGCTAGGCACCGGGGAGCTGTTTTTT.

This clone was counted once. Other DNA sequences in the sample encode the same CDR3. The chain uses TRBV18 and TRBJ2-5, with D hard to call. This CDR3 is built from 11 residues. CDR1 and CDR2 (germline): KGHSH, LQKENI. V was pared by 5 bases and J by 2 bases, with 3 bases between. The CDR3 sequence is CASSEQETQYF. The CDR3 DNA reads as TGTGCCAGCTCAGAACAAGAGACCCAGTACTTC.

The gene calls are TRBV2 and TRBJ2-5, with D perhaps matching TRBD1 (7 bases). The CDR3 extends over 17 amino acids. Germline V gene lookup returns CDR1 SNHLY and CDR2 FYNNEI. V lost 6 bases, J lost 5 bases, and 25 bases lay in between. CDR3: CASSDRLTGLRGETQYF. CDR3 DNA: TGTGCCAGCAGCGACAGACTGACAGGGCTTCGGGGGGAGACCCAGTACTTC.

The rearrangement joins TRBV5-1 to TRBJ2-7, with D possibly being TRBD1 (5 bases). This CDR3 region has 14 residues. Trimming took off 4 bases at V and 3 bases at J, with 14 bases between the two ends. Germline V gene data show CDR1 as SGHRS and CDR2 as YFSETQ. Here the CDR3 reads CASSATGLRYEQYF. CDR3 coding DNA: TGCGCCAGCAGCGCCACAGGATTACGCTACGAGCAGTACTTC.

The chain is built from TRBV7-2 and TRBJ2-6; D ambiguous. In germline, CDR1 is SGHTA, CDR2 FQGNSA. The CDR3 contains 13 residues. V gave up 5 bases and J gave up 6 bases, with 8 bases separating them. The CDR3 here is CASSPRKANVLTF. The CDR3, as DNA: TGTGCCAGCAGCCCCCGGAAGGCCAACGTCCTGACTTTC.

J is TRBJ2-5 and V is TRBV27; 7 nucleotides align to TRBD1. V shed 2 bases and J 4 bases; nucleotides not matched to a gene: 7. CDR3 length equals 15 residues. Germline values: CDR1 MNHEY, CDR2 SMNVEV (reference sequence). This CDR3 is CASSLASGTVETQYF. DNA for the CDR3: TGTGCCAGCAGTTTAGCCTCCGGGACAGTAGAGACCCAGTACTTC.